This T cell receptor (beta chain) was documented in a study of cytomegalovirus exposure and HLA in healthy donors. Study-level points and caveats: Altogether, 150 or so TCR beta chains were recorded as cytomegalovirus-associated.

In the PCR, 60 Vbeta and 13 Jbeta primers were used. Sequencing used immunoSEQ multiplex PCR; TCRdb keeps in-frame clones, though not all of them. The table shows some 130,000 clones, with 65% to 80% occurring only once. Trimming removed 5 bases from V and 6 bases from J, with 13 bases in between. Germline lookup yields CDR1 SNHLY and CDR2 FYNNEI. This CDR3 has 14 residues. This clone came up a few times. Its antigen is not known. The clonotype comes from a man aged 35 to 55 in good health and CMV-seropositive. Material for sequencing was PBMCs. The chain couples TRBV2 to TRBJ1-4, with D possibly matching TRBD1 (6 bases). DNA of the CDR3: TGTGCCAGCAGTTTCACCAACAGGGATGAAAAACTGTTTTTT. Translation: CASSFTNRDEKLFF.